The 17 T cell receptor beta chains given below trace back to one sample, sequenced in a study of shared clonotypes between healthy human individuals. Produced via immunoSEQ multiplex PCR; TCRdb's table is partial and in-frame only. The table has 90,000 to 120,000 clones, about 67% seen once. What was sequenced was memory CD8+ T cells sorted from blood. Subset noted: CD45RO+ cells pooled with CCR7-negative TemRA cells. The receptors originated from a woman aged 25 to 39 in good health.

This chain links TRBV20-1 with TRBJ2-5; D unresolved. V lost 5 bases, J lost 3 bases, and 4 bases lay in between. The CDR3 is 10 residues long. The germline V gene encodes CDR1 DFQATT and CDR2 SNEGSKA (reference sequence). CDR3 in amino acids: CSALKETQYF. CDR3 bases: TGCAGTGCTCTGAAAGAGACCCAGTACTTC.

The sample holds a few counts of this clone. The CDR3 reads CASSFGWEGHEAFF. CDR3 nucleotides: TGTGCCAGCAGCTTTGGATGGGAAGGACACGAAGCTTTCTTT. This chain joins TRBV11-2 and TRBJ1-1; possible D gene TRBD1, 5 bases. This CDR3 contains 14 residues. From germline, CDR1 is SGHAT and CDR2 FQNNGV. With 3 bases removed from V and 8 bases from J, the gap between germline ends came to 16 bases.

The V gene is TRBV9, the J gene TRBJ2-1, with TRBD1 matching 7 bases. CDR3 length: 14 amino acids. The junction had 8 bases not matched to a gene; V was cut back by 2 bases and J by 9 bases. Germline V gene data show CDR1 as SGDLS and CDR2 as YYNGEE. Written as DNA, the CDR3 is TGTGCCAGCAGCGTTACCGTACAGGGGCGTGAGCAGTTCTTC. Amino acid sequence: CASSVTVQGREQFF.

In its sample, this clone was seen a few times. The rearrangement uses TRBV25-1 and TRBJ1-1; no definite D call. This CDR3 is built from 11 residues. The V gene's germline CDR1 is MGHDK and CDR2 SYGVNS. With 1 base removed from V and 8 bases from J, the gap between germline ends came to 5 bases. For the CDR3, the DNA is TGTGCCAGCAGTGAATTCTACGAAGCTTTCTTT. Amino acid sequence: CASSEFYEAFF.

V gene TRBV5-6 combines with J gene TRBJ1-5; 7 positions match TRBD1. Losses at the gene ends were 4 bases for V and 5 bases for J; bases not matched to a gene: 6. CDR3 length: 14 amino acids. Germline lookup yields CDR1 SGHDT and CDR2 YYEEEE. The CDR3, as DNA: TGTGCCAGCAGCGCGGGACAGTCAGATCAGCCCCAGCATTTT. Amino acid sequence: CASSAGQSDQPQHF.

The chain employs TRBV27 and TRBJ2-7; the match to TRBD2 covers 9 bases. The CDR3 extends over 13 amino acids. The V gene's germline CDR1 is MNHEY and CDR2 SMNVEV (reference sequence). Trimming at V came to 6 bases and at J to 5 bases, leaving 5 bases not matched to a gene. CDR3 bases: TGTGCCAGCAGACCCGGGACTAGCCACGAGCAGTACTTC. Translated, it gives CASRPGTSHEQYF.

The rearrangement links TRBV29-1 to TRBJ1-1; no clear D. Germline-derived CDR1 and CDR2 are SQVTM and ANQGSEA. CDR3 size: 13 residues. CDR3 sequence reads: CSALREVNTEAFF. DNA for the CDR3: TGCAGTGCCTTAAGGGAGGTGAACACTGAAGCTTTCTTT. The full variable domain, its missing parts supplied by reference TRBV29-1 and TRBJ1-1, is SAVISQKPSRDICQRGTSLTIQCQVDSQVTMMFWYRQQPGQSLTLIATANQGSEATYESGFVIDKFPISRPNLTFSTLTVSNMSPEDSSIYLCSALREVNTEAFFGQGTRLTVV.

V and J are TRBV9 and TRBJ2-3, with D tentatively TRBD2 (6 bases). V was clipped by 1 base and J by 0 bases, with 9 bases between them. The CDR3 is 15 residues long. CDR1 is SGDLS, CDR2 YYNGEE, per germline. The CDR3 reads CASSVRGFSTDTQYF. The CDR3 bases are TGTGCCAGCAGCGTACGGGGGTTTAGCACAGATACGCAGTATTTT.

The CDR3 sequence: CASSVAWRPDSYNEQFF. The CDR3 DNA is TGTGCCAGCAGCGTAGCCTGGAGGCCCGACTCCTACAATGAGCAGTTCTTC. This rearrangement joins TRBV9 to TRBJ2-1, with a weak D call TRBD2 (5 bases). V lost 0 bases, J lost 0 bases, and 13 bases lay in between. This CDR3 has 17 amino acids. Germline V gene sequence: CDR1 SGDLS, CDR2 YYNGEE. Looking up the rest from reference TRBV9 and TRBJ2-1 gives the full variable domain: DSGVTQTPKHLITATGQRVTLRCSPRSGDLSVYWYQQSLDQGLQFLIQYYNGEERAKGNILERFSAQQFPDLHSELNLSSLELGDSALYFCASSVAWRPDSYNEQFFGPGTRLTVL.

The V and J genes are TRBV2 and TRBJ1-2, with D maybe TRBD1 (6 bases). The germline V gene encodes CDR1 SNHLY and CDR2 FYNNEI. The CDR3 consists of 12 residues. The germline V and J ends were trimmed by 6 bases and 13 bases, with 18 bases remaining between them. CDR3 nucleotides: TGTGCCAGCAGCGATGGGACATCGATACGCACCTTC. It yields the protein CASSDGTSIRTF.

This clone came up a few times. The rearrangement joins TRBV1 to TRBJ2-6; the table's D call of TRBD1 was not tested on the DNA. TRBV1 is noted as a pseudogene. This CDR3 spans 13 amino acids. The CDR3 region has the DNA TGCACCAGCACACAAAGTCGGGCCAACGTCCTGACTTTC. It is translated as CTSTQSRANVLTF.

The chain employs TRBV25-1 and TRBJ2-1, with TRBD2 matching over 13 bases. The V gene end was trimmed by 8 bases and the J gene end by 4 bases; junction bases not matched to a gene: 11. The germline V gene has CDR1 MGHDK and CDR2 SYGVNS. The CDR3 totals 17 residues. CDR3 DNA: TGTGCCAGCCACGGGACAACTAGCGGGAGGGATTACAATGAGCAGTTCTTC. As protein: CASHGTTSGRDYNEQFF.

The chain is built from TRBV10-3 and TRBJ1-4; the D is unclear. The CDR3 extends over 14 amino acids. Trimming took 2 bases from V and 4 from J, leaving 8 bases between them. Germline CDR1 reads ENHRY; CDR2 reads SYGVKD. CDR3 coding DNA: TGTGCCATCAGTGAGCCTGGGAATAATGAAAAACTGTTTTTT. Translated, it gives CAISEPGNNEKLFF.

This clone was observed once. The chain is built from TRBV28 and TRBJ2-7; a possible D gene is TRBD1 (5 bases). Germline loops: CDR1 MDHEN, CDR2 SYDVKM. V was cut by 8 bases and J by 7 bases, with 21 bases left in between. The CDR3 loop spans 14 amino acids. The CDR3 DNA reads TGTGCCAGCTCAATGGGGCAGGGCCTTTTTGAGCAGTACTTC. Amino acids: CASSMGQGLFEQYF.

The chain carries TRBV7-2 and TRBJ2-3; D remains unclear. V lost 4 bases to trimming and J lost 1 base, with 9 bases between them. The CDR3 loop spans 14 amino acids. Germline V gene sequence: CDR1 SGHTA, CDR2 FQGNSA. The CDR3 loop reads CASSSYLGTDTQYF. In DNA form, the CDR3 reads TGTGCCAGCAGCTCTTACTTGGGCACAGATACGCAGTATTTT.

The chain joins TRBV28 to TRBJ2-7; 8 bases are shared with TRBD2. Per the germline V gene, CDR1 is MDHEN and CDR2 is SYDVKM. The CDR3 consists of 15 residues. Trimming removed 4 bases from V and 6 bases from J; junction bases left unmatched: 11. The CDR3 nucleotides read TGTGCCAGCAGTTCTCTTCGGGAGGGTGATGGCGAGCAGTACTTC. Its translation is CASSSLREGDGEQYF.

This clone turned up a few times. V usage is TRBV28 and J usage is TRBJ2-6, with D perhaps assigned TRBD1 or TRBD2 (7 bases each). Germline CDR1 reads MDHEN; CDR2 reads SYDVKM. This CDR3 has 16 amino acids. The ends were cut back, 10 bases at V and 0 bases at J, with 16 bases in the middle. The CDR3 DNA reads as TGTGCCACAGGGGGGGGTCAACTCTCTGGGGCCAACGTCCTGACTTTC. It translates to CATGGGQLSGANVLTF.